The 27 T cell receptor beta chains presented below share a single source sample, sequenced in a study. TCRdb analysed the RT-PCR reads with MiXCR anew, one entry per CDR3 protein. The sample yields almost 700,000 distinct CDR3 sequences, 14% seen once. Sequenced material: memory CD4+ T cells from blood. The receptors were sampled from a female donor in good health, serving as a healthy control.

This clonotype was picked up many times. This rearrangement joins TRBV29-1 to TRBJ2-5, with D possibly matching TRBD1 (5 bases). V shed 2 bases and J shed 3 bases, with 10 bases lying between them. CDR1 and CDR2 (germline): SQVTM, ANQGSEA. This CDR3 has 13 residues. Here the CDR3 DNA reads TGCAGCGTTGAACAGGGCAGGAAAGAGACCCAGTACTTC. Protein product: CSVEQGRKETQYF.

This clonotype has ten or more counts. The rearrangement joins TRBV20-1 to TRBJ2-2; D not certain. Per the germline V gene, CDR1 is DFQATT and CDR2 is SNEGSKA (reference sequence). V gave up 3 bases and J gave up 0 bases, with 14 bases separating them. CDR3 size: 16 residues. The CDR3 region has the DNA TGCAGTGCTAGCCGAAGTAACCTCGCGAACACCGGGGAGCTGTTTTTT. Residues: CSASRSNLANTGELFF.

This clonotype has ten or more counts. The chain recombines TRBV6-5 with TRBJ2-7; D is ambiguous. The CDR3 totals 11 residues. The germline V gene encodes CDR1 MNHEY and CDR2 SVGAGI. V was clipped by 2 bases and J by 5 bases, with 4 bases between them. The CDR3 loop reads CASSYGHEQYF. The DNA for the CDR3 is TGTGCCAGCAGTTACGGCCACGAGCAGTACTTC.

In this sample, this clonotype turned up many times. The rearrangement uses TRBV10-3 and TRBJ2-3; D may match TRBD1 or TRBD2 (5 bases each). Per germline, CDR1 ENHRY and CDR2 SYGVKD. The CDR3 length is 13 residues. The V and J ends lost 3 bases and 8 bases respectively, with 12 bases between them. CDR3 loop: CAISEGTGTTQYF. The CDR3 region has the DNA TGTGCCATCAGTGAAGGCACGGGGACTACGCAGTATTTT.

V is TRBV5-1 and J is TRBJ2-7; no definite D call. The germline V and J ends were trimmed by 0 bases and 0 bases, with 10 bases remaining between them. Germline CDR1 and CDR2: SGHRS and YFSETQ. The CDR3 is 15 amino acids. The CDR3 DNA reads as TGCGCCAGCAGCTTGGCCGTTTCTAGCTCCTACGAGCAGTACTTC. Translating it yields CASSLAVSSSYEQYF.

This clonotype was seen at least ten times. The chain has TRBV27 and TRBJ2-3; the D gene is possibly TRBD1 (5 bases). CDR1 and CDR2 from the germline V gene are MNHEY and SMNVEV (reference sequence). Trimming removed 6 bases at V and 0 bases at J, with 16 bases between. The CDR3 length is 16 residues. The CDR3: CASRKDDRASTDTQYF. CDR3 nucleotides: TGTGCCAGCAGAAAAGATGACAGAGCTAGCACAGATACGCAGTATTTT.

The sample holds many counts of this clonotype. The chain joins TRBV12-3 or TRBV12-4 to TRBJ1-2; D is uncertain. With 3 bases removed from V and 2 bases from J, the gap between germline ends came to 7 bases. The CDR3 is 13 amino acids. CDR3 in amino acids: CASSLTGNYGYTF. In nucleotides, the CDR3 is TGTGCCAGCAGTTTGACGGGAAACTATGGCTACACCTTC.

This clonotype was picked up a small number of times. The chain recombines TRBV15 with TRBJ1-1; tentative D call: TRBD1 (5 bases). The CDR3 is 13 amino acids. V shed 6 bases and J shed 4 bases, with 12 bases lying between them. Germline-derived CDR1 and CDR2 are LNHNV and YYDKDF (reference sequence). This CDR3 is CATRFPGTTEAFF. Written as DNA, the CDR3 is TGTGCCACCAGGTTCCCGGGGACCACTGAAGCTTTCTTT. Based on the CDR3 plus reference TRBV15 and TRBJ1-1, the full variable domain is DAMVIQNPRYQVTQFGKPVTLSCSQTLNHNVMYWYQQKSSQAPKLLFHYYDKDFNNEADTPDNFQSRRPNTSFCFLDIRSPGLGDTAMYLCATRFPGTTEAFFGQGTRLTVV.

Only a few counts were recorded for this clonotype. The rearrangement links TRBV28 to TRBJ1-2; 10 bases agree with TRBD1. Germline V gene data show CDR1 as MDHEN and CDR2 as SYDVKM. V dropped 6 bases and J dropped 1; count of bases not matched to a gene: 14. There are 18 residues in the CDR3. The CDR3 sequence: CASRSSVGQGINNYGYTF. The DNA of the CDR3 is TGTGCCAGCAGGAGTAGTGTGGGACAGGGGATAAATAACTATGGCTACACCTTC.

The CDR3 is CASSVGVAHTGELFF. In DNA form, the CDR3 reads TGTGCCAGCAGCGTAGGGGTAGCCCACACCGGGGAGCTGTTTTTT. The chain carries TRBV9 and TRBJ2-2; D not certain. V was shortened by 0 bases and J by 3 bases, with 9 bases between the two germline ends. Germline V lookup: CDR1 SGDLS, CDR2 YYNGEE. The CDR3 is 15 amino acids.

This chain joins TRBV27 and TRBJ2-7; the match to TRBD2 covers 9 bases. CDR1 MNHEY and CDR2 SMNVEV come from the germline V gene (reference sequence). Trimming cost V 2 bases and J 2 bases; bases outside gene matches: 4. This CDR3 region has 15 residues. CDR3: CASSLRTSATYEQYF. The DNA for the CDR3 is TGTGCCAGCAGTTTAAGGACTAGCGCAACCTACGAGCAGTACTTC.

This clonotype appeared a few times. CDR3 protein: CASSIGHVNYGYTF. CDR3 DNA sequence: TGTGCCAGCAGCATTGGACACGTAAACTATGGCTACACCTTC. The rearrangement links TRBV7-2 to TRBJ1-2; possible D gene TRBD1, 5 bases. CDR3 length: 14 amino acids. Germline assignment: CDR1 SGHTA and CDR2 FQGNSA. The V end was cut by 5 bases, the J end by 2 bases, with 12 bases between.

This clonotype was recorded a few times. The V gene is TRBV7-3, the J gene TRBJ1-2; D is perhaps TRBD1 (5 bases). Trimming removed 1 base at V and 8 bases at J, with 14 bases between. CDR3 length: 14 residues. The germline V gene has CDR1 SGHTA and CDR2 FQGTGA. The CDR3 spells CASSLSEGVAGYTF. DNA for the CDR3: TGTGCCAGCAGCTTAAGTGAAGGGGTCGCAGGCTACACCTTC.

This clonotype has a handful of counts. The CDR3 nucleotides read TGTGCCAGCATTAACAGCTCCTATAATTCACCCCTCCACTTT. Residues: CASINSSYNSPLHF. The J gene is TRBJ1-6, the V gene TRBV6-6; D remains ambiguous. V shed 7 bases and J shed 0 bases, with 7 bases lying between them. Germline loops: CDR1 MNHNY, CDR2 SVGAGI (reference sequence). There are 14 residues in the CDR3.

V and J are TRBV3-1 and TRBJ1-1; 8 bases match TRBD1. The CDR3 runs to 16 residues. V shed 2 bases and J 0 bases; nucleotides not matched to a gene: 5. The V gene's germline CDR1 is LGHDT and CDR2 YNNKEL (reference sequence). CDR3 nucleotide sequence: TGTGCCAGCAGCCAATCCCCAGGGGGCTTGAACACTGAAGCTTTCTTT. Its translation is CASSQSPGGLNTEAFF.

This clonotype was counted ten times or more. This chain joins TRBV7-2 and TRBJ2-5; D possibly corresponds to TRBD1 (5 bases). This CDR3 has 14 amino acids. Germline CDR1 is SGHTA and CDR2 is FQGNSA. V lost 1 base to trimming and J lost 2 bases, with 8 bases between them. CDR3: CASSLDWTQETQYF. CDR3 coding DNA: TGTGCCAGCAGCTTAGATTGGACACAAGAGACCCAGTACTTC.

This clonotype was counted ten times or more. The CDR3 loop reads CASSLALGGTQYF. CDR3 nucleotide sequence: TGTGCCAGCAGTTTGGCACTGGGAGGGACCCAGTACTTC. The chain links TRBV12-3 or TRBV12-4 to TRBJ2-5; D is perhaps TRBD2 (6 bases). This CDR3 region has 13 residues. V lost 3 bases, J lost 7 bases, and 12 bases lay in between.

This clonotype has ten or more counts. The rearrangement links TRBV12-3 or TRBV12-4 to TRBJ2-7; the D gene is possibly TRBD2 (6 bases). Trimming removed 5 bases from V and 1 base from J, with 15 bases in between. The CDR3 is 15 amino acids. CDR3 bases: TGTGCCAGCAGTACTCTCAAGACTAGGTCCTACGAGCAGTACTTC. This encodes CASSTLKTRSYEQYF.

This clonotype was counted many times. The CDR3 loop is CASSFSGETQYF. The CDR3 nucleotides are TGTGCCAGCAGCTTTAGTGGAGAGACCCAGTACTTC. V is TRBV5-5 and J is TRBJ2-5, with D unresolved. In germline, CDR1 is SGHKS, CDR2 YYEKEE (reference sequence). Trimming shortened V by 2 bases and J by 4 bases, and 6 bases separated the two germline ends. This CDR3 comprises 12 residues.

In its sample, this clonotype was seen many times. The CDR3 coding sequence is TGCAGCGCGGGGGGTCCTGAAGCTTTCTTT. Protein product: CSAGGPEAFF. The genes are TRBV29-1 and TRBJ1-1; D is perhaps TRBD1 (5 bases). V lost 7 bases and J 6 bases, leaving 9 bases between the germline ends. The CDR3 contains 10 residues. CDR1 is SQVTM and CDR2 is ANQGSEA in the germline V gene.

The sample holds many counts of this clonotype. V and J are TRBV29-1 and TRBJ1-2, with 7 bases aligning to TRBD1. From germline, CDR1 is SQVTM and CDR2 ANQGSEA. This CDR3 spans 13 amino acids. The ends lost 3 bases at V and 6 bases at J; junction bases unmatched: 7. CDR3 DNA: TGCAGCGTTGAGGAGGGGGCGAGGGATGGCTACACCTTC. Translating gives CSVEEGARDGYTF.

DNA of the CDR3: TGCAGTGCTACAACGGGAAGAGGGATTTCCTACGAGCAGTACTTC. It encodes CSATTGRGISYEQYF. This chain uses TRBV20-1 with TRBJ2-7; TRBD2 might be the D (5 bases). Germline values: CDR1 DFQATT, CDR2 SNEGSKA (reference sequence). Trimming took off 4 bases at V and 1 base at J, with 17 bases between the two ends. CDR3 length equals 15 residues.

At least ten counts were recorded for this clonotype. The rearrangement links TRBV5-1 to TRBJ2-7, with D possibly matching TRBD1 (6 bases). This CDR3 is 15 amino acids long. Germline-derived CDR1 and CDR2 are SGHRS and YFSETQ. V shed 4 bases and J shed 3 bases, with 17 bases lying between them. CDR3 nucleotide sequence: TGCGCCAGCAGCGCTACGGGACACCCTATCTACGAGCAGTACTTC. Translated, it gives CASSATGHPIYEQYF.

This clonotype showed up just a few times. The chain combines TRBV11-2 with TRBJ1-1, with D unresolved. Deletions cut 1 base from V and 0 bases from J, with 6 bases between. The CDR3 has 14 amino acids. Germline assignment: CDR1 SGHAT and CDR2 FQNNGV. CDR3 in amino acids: CASSLGNMNTEAFF. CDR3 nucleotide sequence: TGTGCCAGCAGCTTAGGGAACATGAACACTGAAGCTTTCTTT.

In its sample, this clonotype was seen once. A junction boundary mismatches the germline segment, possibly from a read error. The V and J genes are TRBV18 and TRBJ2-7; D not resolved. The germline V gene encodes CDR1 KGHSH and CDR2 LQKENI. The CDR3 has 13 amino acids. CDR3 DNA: TGTGCCAGCGCACCAGGTCACCTCTACGAGCAGTACTTC. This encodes CASAPGHLYEQYF.

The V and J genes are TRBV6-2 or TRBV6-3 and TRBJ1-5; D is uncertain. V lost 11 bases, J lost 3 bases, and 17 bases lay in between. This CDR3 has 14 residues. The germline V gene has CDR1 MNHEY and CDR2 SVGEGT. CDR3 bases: TGTGCCTCGACTGATCGAAGTTCCAATCAGCCCCAGCATTTT. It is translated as CASTDRSSNQPQHF.

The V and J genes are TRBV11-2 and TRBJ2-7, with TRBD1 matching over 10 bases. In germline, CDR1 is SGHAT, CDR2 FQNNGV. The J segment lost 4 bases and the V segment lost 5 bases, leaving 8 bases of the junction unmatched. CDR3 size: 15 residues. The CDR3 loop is CASSHRDRGSYEQYF. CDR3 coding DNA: TGTGCCAGCAGCCACCGGGACAGGGGAAGTTACGAGCAGTACTTC. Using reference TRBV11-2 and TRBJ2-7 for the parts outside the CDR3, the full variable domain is EAGVAQSPRYKIIEKRQSVAFWCNPISGHATLYWYQQILGQGPKLLIQFQNNGVVDDSQLPKDRFSAERLKGVDSTLKIQPAKLEDSAVYLCASSHRDRGSYEQYFGPGTRLTVT.